The 32 T cell receptor beta chains below all came from one sample that was sequenced in a study of a mutant IDH1 vaccine in newly diagnosed glioma. The time point denotes: week 23, last vaccination. Vaccine doses each comprised 300 ug of mutant IDH1 20-mer peptide, with topical imiquimod. Method: immunoSEQ multiplex PCR; TCRdb's copy keeps in-frame clones and lacks some. The table has tens of thousands of clones, roughly 81% seen once. These TCRs are of unknown antigen specificity. This specimen was PBMCs, taken from a glioma patient whose treatment included an IDH1 peptide vaccine. These TCRs come from a young man with glioma.

The chain is built from TRBV4-2 and TRBJ2-7; a weak D match, TRBD1 (5 bases). Trimming removed 0 bases at V and 2 bases at J, with 8 bases between. The CDR3 consists of 14 residues. Germline CDR1 reads LGHNA; CDR2 reads YNFKEQ. CDR3 in amino acids: CASSQDRETYEQYF. For the CDR3, the DNA is TGTGCCAGCAGCCAAGACAGGGAAACCTACGAGCAGTACTTC.

The chain recombines TRBV18 with TRBJ1-3; 9 nucleotides line up with TRBD1. This CDR3 contains 16 residues. The germline V gene encodes CDR1 KGHSH and CDR2 LQKENI. V lost 0 bases and J lost 0; bases outside the gene matches: 0. For the CDR3, the DNA is TGTGCCAGCTCACCACCGGGACAGGGCTCTGGAAACACCATATATTTT. It translates to CASSPPGQGSGNTIYF.

The chain joins TRBV5-1 to TRBJ2-7; D is possibly TRBD1 (6 bases). Germline V CDR1 and CDR2: SGHRS, YFSETQ. The ends were cut back, 0 bases at V and 3 bases at J, with 13 bases in the middle. The CDR3 runs to 15 residues. CDR3 sequence (DNA): TGCGCCAGCAGCTTGGCCCAACAGGGTTTCTACGAGCAGTACTTC. Protein product: CASSLAQQGFYEQYF.

The chain employs TRBV19 and TRBJ1-5; possible D gene TRBD1, 6 bases. The CDR3 has 15 residues. V was pared by 4 bases and J by 1 base, with 11 bases between. Germline V gene sequence: CDR1 LNHDA, CDR2 SQIVND (reference sequence). As DNA, the CDR3 is TGTGCCAGTAGTAGATCGGACAGAAGCAATCAGCCCCAGCATTTT. It translates to CASSRSDRSNQPQHF. The full variable domain, its missing parts supplied by reference TRBV19 and TRBJ1-5, is DGGITQSPKYLFRKEGQNVTLSCEQNLNHDAMYWYRQDPGQGLRLIYYSQIVNDFQKGDIAEGYSVSREKKESFPLTVTSAQKNPTAFYLCASSRSDRSNQPQHFGDGTRLSIL.

The chain combines TRBV6-6 with TRBJ1-2, with D uncertain. Trimming removed 1 base from V and 4 bases from J, with 10 bases in between. In germline, CDR1 is MNHNY, CDR2 SVGAGI (reference sequence). There are 14 residues in the CDR3. CDR3 region: CASSYLGFVYGYTF. The DNA for the CDR3 is TGTGCCAGCAGTTACTTGGGGTTCGTCTATGGCTACACCTTC.

The rearrangement uses TRBV6-5 and TRBJ2-3, with unresolved D. CDR1 and CDR2 (germline): MNHEY, SVGAGI. Trimming removed 0 bases at V and 2 bases at J, with 9 bases between. CDR3 length equals 15 residues. The CDR3 reads CASSYSQDPTDTQYF. CDR3 bases: TGTGCCAGCAGTTACTCGCAAGACCCCACAGATACGCAGTATTTT.

The rearrangement links TRBV10-2 to TRBJ1-3; no reliable D call. This CDR3 has 11 amino acids. Germline lookup yields CDR1 WSHSY and CDR2 SAAADI. Deletions cut 7 bases from V and 3 bases from J, with 4 bases between. Here the CDR3 reads CASTDGNTIYF. For the CDR3, the DNA is TGCGCCAGCACAGATGGAAACACCATATATTTT.

This clone was counted only a few times. CDR3 in amino acids: CASSPHPGQENQPQHF. The CDR3 DNA sequence: TGTGCCAGCAGCCCCCACCCGGGACAGGAGAATCAGCCCCAGCATTTT. The chain couples TRBV5-5 to TRBJ1-5, with 8 bases fitting TRBD1. Germline-derived CDR1 and CDR2 are SGHKS and YYEKEE (reference sequence). Losses at the gene ends were 4 bases for V and 4 bases for J; bases not matched to a gene: 10. This CDR3 contains 16 residues.

V and J are TRBV6-1 and TRBJ2-5, with D tentatively TRBD1 or TRBD2 (6 bases each). Trimming stripped 6 bases from V and 5 bases from J, with 16 bases between. Germline V gene lookup returns CDR1 MNHNS and CDR2 SASEGT. This CDR3 is built from 14 residues. The CDR3 loop is CASSVSGAQETQYF. In nucleotides, the CDR3 is TGTGCCAGCAGCGTCTCGGGGGCGCAGGAGACCCAGTACTTC.

The rearrangement uses TRBV18 and TRBJ2-4; D unclear. V gave up 1 base and J gave up 9 bases, with 19 bases separating them. In germline, CDR1 is KGHSH, CDR2 LQKENI. This CDR3 contains 16 residues. CDR3 nucleotide sequence: TGTGCCAGCTCACCACAAGGCGGAAAGGTTACGGGCATTCAGTACTTC. Its translation: CASSPQGGKVTGIQYF.

The chain links TRBV2 to TRBJ2-1; 10 bases line up with TRBD1. Germline lookup yields CDR1 SNHLY and CDR2 FYNNEI. The V gene end was trimmed by 5 bases and the J gene end by 1 base; junction bases not matched to a gene: 17. This CDR3 spans 20 amino acids. The CDR3 protein is CASSRLPGQGFPGSYNEQFF. The CDR3 nucleotides read TGTGCCAGCAGTCGACTTCCGGGACAGGGGTTTCCAGGGTCCTACAATGAGCAGTTCTTC.

This chain joins TRBV5-6 and TRBJ1-1; 7 nucleotides align to TRBD1. CDR1 SGHDT and CDR2 YYEEEE come from the germline V gene. V shed 3 bases and J 0 bases; nucleotides not matched to a gene: 5. The CDR3 loop spans 15 amino acids. Written as DNA, the CDR3 is TGTGCCAGCAGCTCCCGGGGACAGATGAACACTGAAGCTTTCTTT. Protein sequence: CASSSRGQMNTEAFF.

This clone appeared a single time. The V call is TRBV7-9, the J call TRBJ2-3; 7 bases are shared with TRBD2. The ends lost 4 bases at V and 4 bases at J; junction bases unmatched: 5. CDR3 length: 14 residues. Germline V gene data show CDR1 as SEHNR and CDR2 as FQNEAQ (reference sequence). This chain's CDR3 is CASSSGLGADTQYF. DNA for the CDR3: TGTGCCAGCAGCTCAGGACTAGGTGCAGATACGCAGTATTTT.

The genes are TRBV5-1 and TRBJ2-7, with D perhaps TRBD2 (5 bases). V lost 0 bases to trimming and J lost 7 bases, with 8 bases between them. The CDR3 is 12 amino acids. Germline CDR1 reads SGHRS; CDR2 reads YFSETQ. CDR3 bases: TGCGCCAGCAGCTTGGTGGGCGGGGAGCAGTACTTC. Encoded protein: CASSLVGGEQYF.

The chain carries TRBV2 and TRBJ1-4, with TRBD1 identical over 8 bases. The CDR3 is 15 amino acids. The germline V gene encodes CDR1 SNHLY and CDR2 FYNNEI. Trimming removed 3 bases from V and 6 bases from J; junction bases left unmatched: 6. CDR3 DNA: TGTGCCAGCAGTGAGGGCAGGGGGCGAGATGAAAAACTGTTTTTT. Amino acids: CASSEGRGRDEKLFF.

V usage is TRBV19 and J usage is TRBJ1-2; D gene unclear. The CDR3 consists of 16 residues. The V gene lost 3 bases and the J gene lost 1 base, with 15 bases spanning the gap. In germline, CDR1 is LNHDA, CDR2 SQIVND (reference sequence). CDR3 amino acids: CASSIRGRVHNYGYTF. As DNA, the CDR3 is TGTGCCAGTAGTATTAGAGGACGGGTTCATAACTATGGCTACACCTTC.

The CDR3 nucleotides read TGTGCCAGCAGTTTCCGGACAGGGTTTGTTGAAGCTTTCTTT. Its translation: CASSFRTGFVEAFF. The chain recombines TRBV27 with TRBJ1-1; TRBD1 matches 8 bases. This CDR3 has 14 amino acids. The germline V gene has CDR1 MNHEY and CDR2 SMNVEV (reference sequence). After removal of 3 bases from V and 7 bases from J, the junction contained 7 bases not matched to a gene.

The rearrangement joins TRBV11-2 to TRBJ1-1; unclear D gene. The CDR3 has 18 residues. With 0 bases removed from V and 1 base from J, the gap between germline ends came to 18 bases. The germline V gene encodes CDR1 SGHAT and CDR2 FQNNGV. CDR3 region: CASSLDIGSGTGNTEAFF. DNA of the CDR3: TGTGCCAGCAGCTTAGATATAGGATCCGGCACGGGGAACACTGAAGCTTTCTTT.

V is TRBV5-1 and J is TRBJ2-5; tentatively, D is TRBD1 (5 bases). CDR1 is SGHRS and CDR2 is YFSETQ in the germline V gene. V lost 0 bases to trimming and J lost 1 base, with 10 bases between them. The length of the CDR3 is 15 residues. The CDR3 region has the DNA TGCGCCAGCAGCTTGGGGACAAAAACCCAAGAGACCCAGTACTTC. Translating it yields CASSLGTKTQETQYF.

V and J are TRBV7-8 and TRBJ1-4; perhaps TRBD1 as D (6 bases). The CDR3 has 13 amino acids. The V and J ends lost 5 bases and 8 bases respectively, with 12 bases between them. The germline V gene encodes CDR1 SGHVS and CDR2 FQNEAQ. The CDR3 region is CASSPGGREKLFF. In DNA form, the CDR3 reads TGTGCCAGCAGCCCCGGGGGCAGGGAAAAACTGTTTTTT.

This clone was detected a few times. The chain is built from TRBV2 and TRBJ1-4; perhaps TRBD1 as D (6 bases). Trimming left V 6 bases short and J 4 bases short, with 12 bases between. The CDR3 has 14 amino acids. Germline V CDR1 and CDR2: SNHLY, FYNNEI. CDR3 loop: CASRGQSDNEKLFF. CDR3 DNA: TGTGCCAGCAGGGGACAATCAGATAATGAAAAACTGTTTTTT.

The chain joins TRBV27 to TRBJ2-2; D unresolved. Germline V gene data show CDR1 as MNHEY and CDR2 as SMNVEV (reference sequence). V dropped 5 bases and J dropped 3 bases, with 4 bases sitting between them. The CDR3 length is 12 residues. CDR3 bases: TGTGCCAGCAGTATGTACACCGGGGAGCTGTTTTTT. Its protein product is CASSMYTGELFF.

This chain links TRBV9 with TRBJ2-7; 7 positions match TRBD1. V trimming: 0 bases; J trimming: 2 bases; junction bases outside the gene matches: 5. This CDR3 spans 15 amino acids. Germline assignment: CDR1 SGDLS and CDR2 YYNGEE. CDR3 in DNA: TGTGCCAGCAGCGTAGCCCCGGGACAGACCTACGAGCAGTACTTC. Encoded protein: CASSVAPGQTYEQYF.

This chain links TRBV2 with TRBJ1-5, with TRBD1 matching over 8 bases. From germline, CDR1 is SNHLY and CDR2 FYNNEI. The CDR3 runs to 16 residues. The ends lost 8 bases at V and 2 bases at J; junction bases unmatched: 11. CDR3 sequence (DNA): TGTGCCAGCCGCGCCCCCGGGACAGGAGGCAATCAGCCCCAGCATTTT. Amino acid sequence: CASRAPGTGGNQPQHF.

The V and J genes are TRBV2 and TRBJ2-3; 8 positions agree with TRBD1. Losses at the gene ends were 6 bases for V and 0 bases for J; bases not matched to a gene: 8. Germline V gene sequence: CDR1 SNHLY, CDR2 FYNNEI. The length of the CDR3 is 16 residues. CDR3 coding DNA: TGTGCCAGCAGCCTTGGGGACAGGACTAGCACAGATACGCAGTATTTT. This codes for CASSLGDRTSTDTQYF.

This chain links TRBV7-8 with TRBJ1-5, with D unresolved. Germline CDR1 is SGHVS and CDR2 is FQNEAQ. Between the trimmed V and J ends, which lost 7 bases and 3 bases, there was a span of 10 bases. The CDR3 contains 13 residues. CDR3 nucleotides: TGTGCCAGCACCACCGGCCTCAATCAGCCCCAGCATTTT. The encoded protein is CASTTGLNQPQHF.

This chain connects TRBV11-2 to TRBJ1-2; weak D call: TRBD1 (6 bases). Germline V gene data show CDR1 as SGHAT and CDR2 as FQNNGV. Trimming removed 8 bases from V and 2 bases from J, with 15 bases in between. The CDR3 runs 14 residues. DNA for the CDR3: TGTGCCAGCCAAGGGGGGCGGGCCAACTATGGCTACACCTTC. Translation: CASQGGRANYGYTF.

The chain links TRBV19 to TRBJ2-1; D call uncertain. Trimming removed 5 bases from V and 4 bases from J, with 6 bases in between. This CDR3 region has 12 residues. The germline gives CDR1 LNHDA, CDR2 SQIVND (reference sequence). CDR3 protein: CASSLGYNEQFF. For the CDR3, the DNA is TGTGCCAGTAGTCTAGGGTACAATGAGCAGTTCTTC.

The chain links TRBV5-1 to TRBJ2-5; 7 nucleotides line up with TRBD2. Germline V gives CDR1 SGHRS, CDR2 YFSETQ. This CDR3 region has 15 residues. The V gene end was trimmed by 2 bases and the J gene end by 5 bases; junction bases not matched to a gene: 9. CDR3 protein: CASSFRRGESETQYF. DNA for the CDR3: TGCGCCAGCAGCTTTCGACGGGGGGAATCTGAGACCCAGTACTTC.

V and J are TRBV9 and TRBJ1-2, with D hard to call. The CDR3 contains 14 residues. CDR1 is SGDLS, CDR2 YYNGEE, per germline. V was clipped by 0 bases and J by 7 bases, with 13 bases between them. The CDR3 loop reads CASSVEVSSSGYTF. The CDR3 region has the DNA TGTGCCAGCAGCGTAGAGGTCAGTTCCTCTGGCTACACCTTC.

The CDR3 sequence is CASTPGAGRDSNQPQHF. The CDR3 DNA reads as TGTGCCAGTACCCCCGGGGCGGGACGAGATAGCAATCAGCCCCAGCATTTT. The V call is TRBV19, the J call TRBJ1-5, with D perhaps TRBD1 (5 bases). V was trimmed by 7 bases and J by 0 bases, leaving 19 bases between them. CDR3 length: 17 residues. In germline, CDR1 is LNHDA, CDR2 SQIVND (reference sequence). The full variable domain, its missing parts supplied by reference TRBV19 and TRBJ1-5, is DGGITQSPKYLFRKEGQNVTLSCEQNLNHDAMYWYRQDPGQGLRLIYYSQIVNDFQKGDIAEGYSVSREKKESFPLTVTSAQKNPTAFYLCASTPGAGRDSNQPQHFGDGTRLSIL.

The chain recombines TRBV6-6 with TRBJ1-1, with D perhaps TRBD1 (6 bases). V lost 7 bases and J 1 base, leaving 16 bases between the germline ends. Germline V gives CDR1 MNHNY, CDR2 SVGAGI (reference sequence). The length of the CDR3 is 15 residues. CDR3 DNA: TGTGCCAGCACCGGGTCGGGGGGCCCGAACACTGAAGCTTTCTTT. Its translation is CASTGSGGPNTEAFF.